The rows below give T cell receptor beta chains drawn from one sample of a study of T cell clonotyping in hematopoietic cell transplantation. Here immunoSEQ multiplex PCR was the method, and the copy in TCRdb shows in-frame clones only, minus some. The data hold 16,000 or so clones, with roughly 93% observed a single time. The sample was peripheral blood mononuclear cells, taken before stem cell transplant. These receptors all stem from a man younger than 30 with biphenotypic leukemia. Some clones in this sample may be carry-over from other donors' samples. Both conserved end residues are part of each CDR3. Fields, in order: D gene, V gene, J gene, clone size, CDR3 DNA, CDR3 protein. A D gene is named only where the DNA matches it firmly. Clone sizes are given selectively: once, few, many, or a class where the clone is expanded.

d_call: NA; v_call: TRBV5-6; j_call: TRBJ2-5; clone_size: NA; cdr3_nt: TGTGCCAGCAGCCGGTGGAGTAGCGTGGAGACCCAGTACTTC; cdr3_aa: CASSRWSSVETQYF
d_call: NA; v_call: TRBV6-5; j_call: TRBJ1-1; clone_size: NA; cdr3_nt: TGTGCCAGCAGTTACGGCTTACACACTGAAGCTTTCTTT; cdr3_aa: CASSYGLHTEAFF
d_call: NA; v_call: TRBV28; j_call: TRBJ1-2; clone_size: NA; cdr3_nt: TGTGCCAGCAGTTTATCGGGCAGGGACTATGGCTACACCTTC; cdr3_aa: CASSLSGRDYGYTF
d_call: TRBD2; v_call: TRBV7-8; j_call: TRBJ2-5; clone_size: NA; cdr3_nt: TGTGCCAGCAGCTTCGGGGGGTCCTTCCGTCCAGAGACCCAGTACTTC; cdr3_aa: CASSFGGSFRPETQYF
d_call: NA; v_call: TRBV10-3; j_call: TRBJ1-3; clone_size: NA; cdr3_nt: TGTGCCATCAGTGGGGGAAGCCCCTCTGGAAACACCATATATTTT; cdr3_aa: CAISGGSPSGNTIYF
d_call: NA; v_call: TRBV5-5; j_call: TRBJ1-6; clone_size: few; cdr3_nt: TGTGCCAGCAGCTTGGAGGGGAGCGATTCACCCCTCCACTTT; cdr3_aa: CASSLEGSDSPLHF
d_call: NA; v_call: TRBV9; j_call: TRBJ1-3; clone_size: NA; cdr3_nt: TGTGCCAGCAGCGTAGGCGTGGGAATCATTTCCTCTGGAAACACCATATATTTT; cdr3_aa: CASSVGVGIISSGNTIYF
d_call: NA; v_call: TRBV4-1; j_call: TRBJ1-6; clone_size: NA; cdr3_nt: TGCGCCAGCAGCAGGACAGTTAATAATTCACCCCTCCACTTT; cdr3_aa: CASSRTVNNSPLHF
d_call: NA; v_call: TRBV7-9; j_call: TRBJ1-2; clone_size: once; cdr3_nt: TGTGCCAGCAGCTTAAGGGAGAGAGATAGCTATGGCTACACCTTC; cdr3_aa: CASSLRERDSYGYTF
d_call: NA; v_call: TRBV29-1; j_call: TRBJ2-1; clone_size: NA; cdr3_nt: TGCAGCGTCCAAGGACAGTCTAATGAGCAGTTCTTC; cdr3_aa: CSVQGQSNEQFF
d_call: NA; v_call: TRBV7-8; j_call: TRBJ2-7; clone_size: NA; cdr3_nt: TGTGCCAGCAGCCCTCAAAACCACCCCTACGAGCAGTACTTC; cdr3_aa: CASSPQNHPYEQYF
d_call: NA; v_call: TRBV5-1; j_call: TRBJ1-1; clone_size: NA; cdr3_nt: TGCGCCAGCAGCTTGGTGTGGGCAGGGCCCTCAGGGAACACTGAAGCTTTCTTT; cdr3_aa: CASSLVWAGPSGNTEAFF
d_call: NA; v_call: TRBV5-6; j_call: TRBJ2-3; clone_size: once; cdr3_nt: TGTGCCAGCAGTTCCAGGGAGGTCCCGTACACAGATACGCAGTATTTT; cdr3_aa: CASSSREVPYTDTQYF
d_call: NA; v_call: TRBV10-3; j_call: TRBJ1-2; clone_size: once; cdr3_nt: TGTGCCATCAGTTCGGACAAGTTCTATGGCTACACCTTC; cdr3_aa: CAISSDKFYGYTF
d_call: TRBD2; v_call: TRBV5-6; j_call: TRBJ2-4; clone_size: once; cdr3_nt: TGTGCCAGCAGCGCCCAACTAGCGGTGAGGTACATTCAGTACTTC; cdr3_aa: CASSAQLAVRYIQYF
d_call: NA; v_call: TRBV14; j_call: TRBJ1-4; clone_size: NA; cdr3_nt: TGTGCCAGCAGCCAAGATGACCGGGGAGGTGACGAAAAACTGTTTTTT; cdr3_aa: CASSQDDRGGDEKLFF
d_call: TRBD1; v_call: TRBV4-3; j_call: TRBJ1-6; clone_size: NA; cdr3_nt: TGCGCCAGCAGGAGAGGGACAGTTAATAATTCACCCCTCCACTTT; cdr3_aa: CASRRGTVNNSPLHF
d_call: TRBD2; v_call: TRBV2; j_call: TRBJ2-3; clone_size: NA; cdr3_nt: TGTGCCAGCAAGGCTAGCGGGGGCGGAAATACGCAGTATTTT; cdr3_aa: CASKASGGGNTQYF
d_call: NA; v_call: TRBV6-1; j_call: TRBJ2-5; clone_size: NA; cdr3_nt: TGTGCCAGCAGGCGGGGTCTGGCGTACCAAGAGACCCAGTACTTC; cdr3_aa: CASRRGLAYQETQYF
d_call: TRBD2; v_call: TRBV28; j_call: TRBJ2-3; clone_size: once; cdr3_nt: TGTGCCAGCAGTCCCTCACTAGCGGGGTCGGGAGATACGCAGTATTTT; cdr3_aa: CASSPSLAGSGDTQYF
d_call: NA; v_call: TRBV29-1; j_call: TRBJ2-1; clone_size: NA; cdr3_nt: TGCAGCGTCTCATTTTCGGGCGGTGAGCAGTTCTTC; cdr3_aa: CSVSFSGGEQFF
d_call: NA; v_call: TRBV7-9; j_call: TRBJ1-1; clone_size: NA; cdr3_nt: TGTGCCAGCAGCCTAAGTACTGAAGCTTTCTTT; cdr3_aa: CASSLSTEAFF
d_call: NA; v_call: TRBV30; j_call: TRBJ2-1; clone_size: NA; cdr3_nt: TGTGCCTGGAGTCCCTTAGGGGAAGAGGTCAATGAGCAGTTCTTC; cdr3_aa: CAWSPLGEEVNEQFF
d_call: NA; v_call: TRBV30; j_call: TRBJ2-3; clone_size: NA; cdr3_nt: TGTGCCTGGAGTAGGGGCCTGAGCACAGATACGCAGTATTTT; cdr3_aa: CAWSRGLSTDTQYF
d_call: NA; v_call: TRBV5-6; j_call: TRBJ2-7; clone_size: few; cdr3_nt: TGTGCCAGCAGCTTCGGCCGGTCCTACGAGCAGTACTTC; cdr3_aa: CASSFGRSYEQYF
d_call: NA; v_call: TRBV6-6; j_call: TRBJ1-4; clone_size: NA; cdr3_nt: TGTGCCAGCAACAGCCCGAATAATGAAAAACTGTTTTTT; cdr3_aa: CASNSPNNEKLFF
d_call: NA; v_call: TRBV20-1; j_call: TRBJ2-1; clone_size: NA; cdr3_nt: TGCAGTGCTAGGGTAATCGATGAGCAGTTCTTC; cdr3_aa: CSARVIDEQFF
d_call: NA; v_call: TRBV5-6; j_call: TRBJ2-6; clone_size: NA; cdr3_nt: TGTGCCAGCAGTTCGGGTCTGGGGTCTGGGGCCAACGTCCTGACTTTC; cdr3_aa: CASSSGLGSGANVLTF
d_call: TRBD1; v_call: TRBV9; j_call: TRBJ2-7; clone_size: NA; cdr3_nt: TGTGCCAGCAGCTCCCGGACAGGGATAGGCGAGCAGTACTTC; cdr3_aa: CASSSRTGIGEQYF
d_call: NA; v_call: TRBV11-2; j_call: TRBJ1-5; clone_size: NA; cdr3_nt: TGTGCCAGCAGCCCGGAAAATCAGCCCCAGCATTTT; cdr3_aa: CASSPENQPQHF
d_call: NA; v_call: TRBV29-1; j_call: TRBJ1-2; clone_size: NA; cdr3_nt: TGCAGCGGTAGGGAACCAGGGGGCTACACCTTC; cdr3_aa: CSGREPGGYTF
d_call: NA; v_call: TRBV6-1; j_call: TRBJ2-5; clone_size: NA; cdr3_nt: TGTGCCAGCAGTCCTTTACCTCTAGGGGAGACCCAGTACTTC; cdr3_aa: CASSPLPLGETQYF
d_call: TRBD1; v_call: TRBV15; j_call: TRBJ2-2; clone_size: few; cdr3_nt: TGTGCCACCAGCAGAGGGGACAGGGTCGAGACCGGGGAGCTGTTTTTT; cdr3_aa: CATSRGDRVETGELFF
d_call: NA; v_call: TRBV4-2; j_call: TRBJ2-7; clone_size: once; cdr3_nt: TGTGCCAGCAGCCAAGCTGGGGACTACGAGCAGTACTTC; cdr3_aa: CASSQAGDYEQYF